One sample yielded the 18 T cell receptor beta chains listed below, sequenced in a study of T-cell reconstitution after alpha-beta-depleted transplantation in children. TCRbeta library construction was performed incorporating unique molecular identifiers. TCRdb processed the PCR reads anew with MiXCR; each CDR3 protein has one entry. The sample lists hundreds of thousands of distinct CDR3 sequences; about an eighth were seen once. The sequenced sample was PBMCs, obtained before TCRalphabeta/CD19-depleted stem cell transplant. The source of these receptors is a girl aged 2-10 years with congenital amegakaryocytic thrombocytopenia, due to receive a stem cell transplant.

In this sample, this clonotype turned up a few times. The chain is built from TRBV3-1 and TRBJ2-1; D is possibly TRBD2 (5 bases). CDR3 length: 17 residues. Germline CDR1 is LGHDT and CDR2 is YNNKEL (reference sequence). V lost 0 bases to trimming and J lost 2 bases, with 14 bases between them. The chain's CDR3 is CASSQDLAGNTYNEQFF. CDR3 DNA sequence: TGTGCCAGCAGCCAAGATCTGGCGGGTAATACCTACAATGAGCAGTTCTTC.

In its sample, this clonotype was seen many times. The rearrangement links TRBV29-1 to TRBJ1-1; no reliable D call. Trimming stripped 4 bases from V and 1 base from J, with 7 bases between. The CDR3 consists of 12 residues. Germline-derived CDR1 and CDR2 are SQVTM and ANQGSEA. The CDR3 DNA is TGCAGCGTTGTACCGCAGAACACTGAAGCTTTCTTT. It encodes CSVVPQNTEAFF.

V usage is TRBV18 and J usage is TRBJ2-3, with D maybe TRBD2 (6 bases). V gave up 6 bases and J gave up 5 bases, with 18 bases separating them. The CDR3 covers 15 residues. Germline lookup yields CDR1 KGHSH and CDR2 LQKENI. The CDR3 nucleotides are TGTGCCAGCTCTTCTACGGGAGTAAGTCAAGATACGCAGTATTTT. Protein sequence: CASSSTGVSQDTQYF.

The sample holds many counts of this clonotype. This chain uses TRBV5-1 with TRBJ2-7, with TRBD1 matching 8 bases. The length of the CDR3 is 15 residues. J lost 0 bases, V lost 5 bases, and 7 bases had no gene match. Germline V lookup: CDR1 SGHRS, CDR2 YFSETQ. Here the CDR3 DNA reads TGCGCCAGCAGACACACAGGACAGGGCTCCTACGAGCAGTACTTC. Translated: CASRHTGQGSYEQYF. Based on the CDR3 plus reference TRBV5-1 and TRBJ2-7, the full variable domain is KAGVTQTPRYLIKTRGQQVTLSCSPISGHRSVSWYQQTPGQGLQFLFEYFSETQRNKGNFPGRFSGRQFSNSRSEMNVSTLELGDSALYLCASRHTGQGSYEQYFGPGTRLTVT.

V gene TRBV30 combines with J gene TRBJ2-4; 9 nucleotides match TRBD2. With 8 bases clipped from V and 6 bases from J, the junction kept 8 bases outside the gene matches. This CDR3 comprises 13 residues. Germline-derived CDR1 and CDR2 are GTSNPN and SVGIG (reference sequence). Written as DNA, the CDR3 is TGTGCCCGCGGGGGGGGAGCGGGAAACATTCAGTACTTC. This sequence encodes CARGGGAGNIQYF.

The CDR3 region has the DNA TGTGCCAGCAGCTTCGAATTACCGGGACTAACTTACGAGCAGTACTTC. Encoded protein: CASSFELPGLTYEQYF. The chain is built from TRBV7-9 and TRBJ2-7, with TRBD2 identical over 7 bases. With V trimmed by 3 bases and J by 4 bases, 12 bases remained unmatched. The germline CDR1 and CDR2 sequences are SEHNR and FQNEAQ (reference sequence). CDR3 length equals 16 residues.

This clonotype occurred many times. V gene TRBV20-1 combines with J gene TRBJ1-1; D is unclear. CDR1 is DFQATT, CDR2 SNEGSKA, per germline (reference sequence). The CDR3 is made up of 15 amino acids. Trimming took off 1 base at V and 1 base at J, with 13 bases between the two ends. CDR3 in DNA: TGCAGTGCTAGAGCTCTTGGGGAACCGAACACTGAAGCTTTCTTT. Translation gives CSARALGEPNTEAFF.

In regard to this clonotype: A much bigger clone sits one base away, suggesting this may be a read error. This chain connects TRBV29-1 to TRBJ2-1; 7 bases fit TRBD1. The CDR3 is 14 residues long. V gave up 6 bases and J gave up 0 bases; unmatched junction bases: 5. Per germline, CDR1 SQVTM and CDR2 ANQGSEA. CDR3 nucleotides: TGCAGCGTCGACTCAGGGGGCTCCTACAATGAGCAGTTCTTC. Protein sequence: CSVDSGGSYNEQFF.

This clonotype was seen many times. The chain recombines TRBV12-3 or TRBV12-4 with TRBJ2-5; the match to TRBD2 covers 9 bases. The CDR3 length is 15 residues. Trimming removed 6 bases from V and 0 bases from J; junction bases left unmatched: 5. The CDR3 protein is CASRPWTSDQETQYF. The CDR3 DNA reads TGTGCCAGCAGACCCTGGACTAGCGACCAAGAGACCCAGTACTTC.

The chain joins TRBV4-2 to TRBJ1-1; D remains ambiguous. The germline V and J ends were trimmed by 0 bases and 8 bases, with 10 bases remaining between them. The germline V gene has CDR1 LGHNA and CDR2 YNFKEQ. The CDR3 runs to 13 residues. This chain's CDR3 is CASSQDAVTEAFF. The CDR3 region has the DNA TGTGCCAGCAGCCAAGATGCGGTGACGGAAGCTTTCTTT.

There are a few counts of this clonotype. The rearrangement links TRBV30 to TRBJ2-6; 10 bases are a match to TRBD1. Germline V gene data show CDR1 as GTSNPN and CDR2 as SVGIG (reference sequence). The CDR3 consists of 18 residues. V shed 3 bases and J 0 bases; nucleotides not matched to a gene: 8. CDR3 coding DNA: TGTGCCTGGAGGGAAAAAGGACAGGGGGGCTCTGGGGCCAACGTCCTGACTTTC. Its translation: CAWREKGQGGSGANVLTF.

This clonotype was counted many times. J is TRBJ2-1 and V is TRBV7-2; 11 bases are a match to TRBD2. The length of the CDR3 is 15 residues. Germline CDR1 and CDR2: SGHTA and FQGNSA. V was pared by 5 bases and J by 5 bases, with 5 bases of the junction left unmatched. The DNA of the CDR3 is TGTGCCAGCAGCGAGGGACTAGCGGAACACAATGAGCAGTTCTTC. Amino acid sequence: CASSEGLAEHNEQFF. Full variable domain (rest looked up from reference TRBV7-2 and TRBJ2-1): GAGVSQSPSNKVTEKGKDVELRCDPISGHTALYWYRQSLGQGLEFLIYFQGNSAPDKSGLPSDRFSAERTGGSVSTLTIQRTQQEDSAVYLCASSEGLAEHNEQFFGPGTRLTVL.

This clonotype was seen at least ten times. The CDR3 loop reads CASNPATSGTNEQFF. CDR3 DNA: TGTGCCAGCAACCCCGCAACTAGCGGGACCAATGAGCAGTTCTTC. V and J are TRBV6-5 and TRBJ2-1; 10 positions match TRBD2. The V gene's germline CDR1 is MNHEY and CDR2 SVGAGI. The CDR3 spans 15 residues. Trimming cost V 7 bases and J 6 bases; bases outside gene matches: 9.

This clonotype appeared many times. The chain has TRBV25-1 and TRBJ2-5; D may be TRBD2 (5 bases). V lost 5 bases and J lost 9, with 13 bases in between. This CDR3 has 12 residues. CDR1 and CDR2 (germline): MGHDK, SYGVNS. Here the CDR3 reads CASSWDLRAQYF. Written as DNA, the CDR3 is TGTGCCAGCAGTTGGGATTTGAGGGCCCAGTACTTC.

This clonotype was recorded a few times. The V and J genes are TRBV5-1 and TRBJ2-7; D may be TRBD1 or TRBD2 (5 bases each). The germline gives CDR1 SGHRS, CDR2 YFSETQ. Trimming shortened V by 0 bases and J by 12 bases, and 10 bases separated the two germline ends. This CDR3 has 11 amino acids. The CDR3 DNA follows: TGCGCCAGCAGCTTGGTGGGGGATTGGTACTTC. It specifies CASSLVGDWYF.

The J gene is TRBJ2-7, the V gene TRBV5-5, with D perhaps TRBD1 (5 bases). The V end lost 1 base, the J end lost 0 bases, and 11 bases lay between the germline ends. Germline CDR1 reads SGHKS; CDR2 reads YYEKEE (reference sequence). This CDR3 has 15 residues. The CDR3, as DNA: TGTGCCAGCAGCTTGCTGGTGACAGCCTCCTACGAGCAGTACTTC. This translates into CASSLLVTASYEQYF.

This clonotype was seen at least ten times. The genes are TRBV29-1 and TRBJ1-3, with D maybe TRBD1 (6 bases). This CDR3 spans 15 amino acids. Germline-derived CDR1 and CDR2 are SQVTM and ANQGSEA. With 5 bases removed from V and 4 bases from J, the gap between germline ends came to 18 bases. The CDR3: CSVLGGPFFGNTIYF. In nucleotides, the CDR3 is TGCAGCGTTCTTGGGGGCCCCTTTTTCGGAAACACCATATATTTT. Looking up the rest from reference TRBV29-1 and TRBJ1-3 gives the full variable domain: SAVISQKPSRDICQRGTSLTIQCQVDSQVTMMFWYRQQPGQSLTLIATANQGSEATYESGFVIDKFPISRPNLTFSTLTVSNMSPEDSSIYLCSVLGGPFFGNTIYFGEGSWLTVV.

This chain joins TRBV25-1 and TRBJ2-1; D possibly corresponds to TRBD2 (6 bases). The CDR3 extends over 15 amino acids. Germline CDR1 reads MGHDK; CDR2 reads SYGVNS. The V gene lost 1 base and the J gene lost 4 bases, with 11 bases spanning the gap. This chain's CDR3 is CASSEFGGIYNEQFF. The DNA of the CDR3 is TGTGCCAGCAGTGAATTCGGCGGGATTTACAATGAGCAGTTCTTC.